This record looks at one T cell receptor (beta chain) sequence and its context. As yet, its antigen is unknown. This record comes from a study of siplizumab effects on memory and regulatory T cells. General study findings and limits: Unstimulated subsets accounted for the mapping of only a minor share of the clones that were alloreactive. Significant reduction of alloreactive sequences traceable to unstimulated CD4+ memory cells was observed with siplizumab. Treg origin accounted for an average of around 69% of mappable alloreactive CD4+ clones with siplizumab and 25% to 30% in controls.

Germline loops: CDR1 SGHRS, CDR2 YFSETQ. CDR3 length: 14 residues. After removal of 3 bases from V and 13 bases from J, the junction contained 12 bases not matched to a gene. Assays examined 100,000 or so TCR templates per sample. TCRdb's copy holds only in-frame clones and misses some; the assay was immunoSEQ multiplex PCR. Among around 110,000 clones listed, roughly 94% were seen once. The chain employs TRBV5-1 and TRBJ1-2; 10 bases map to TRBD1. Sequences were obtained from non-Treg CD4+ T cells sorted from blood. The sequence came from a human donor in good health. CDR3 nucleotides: TGCGCCAGCAGCTCCGCGACAGGGGGCGTGGGAGTCACCTTC. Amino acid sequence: CASSSATGGVGVTF.